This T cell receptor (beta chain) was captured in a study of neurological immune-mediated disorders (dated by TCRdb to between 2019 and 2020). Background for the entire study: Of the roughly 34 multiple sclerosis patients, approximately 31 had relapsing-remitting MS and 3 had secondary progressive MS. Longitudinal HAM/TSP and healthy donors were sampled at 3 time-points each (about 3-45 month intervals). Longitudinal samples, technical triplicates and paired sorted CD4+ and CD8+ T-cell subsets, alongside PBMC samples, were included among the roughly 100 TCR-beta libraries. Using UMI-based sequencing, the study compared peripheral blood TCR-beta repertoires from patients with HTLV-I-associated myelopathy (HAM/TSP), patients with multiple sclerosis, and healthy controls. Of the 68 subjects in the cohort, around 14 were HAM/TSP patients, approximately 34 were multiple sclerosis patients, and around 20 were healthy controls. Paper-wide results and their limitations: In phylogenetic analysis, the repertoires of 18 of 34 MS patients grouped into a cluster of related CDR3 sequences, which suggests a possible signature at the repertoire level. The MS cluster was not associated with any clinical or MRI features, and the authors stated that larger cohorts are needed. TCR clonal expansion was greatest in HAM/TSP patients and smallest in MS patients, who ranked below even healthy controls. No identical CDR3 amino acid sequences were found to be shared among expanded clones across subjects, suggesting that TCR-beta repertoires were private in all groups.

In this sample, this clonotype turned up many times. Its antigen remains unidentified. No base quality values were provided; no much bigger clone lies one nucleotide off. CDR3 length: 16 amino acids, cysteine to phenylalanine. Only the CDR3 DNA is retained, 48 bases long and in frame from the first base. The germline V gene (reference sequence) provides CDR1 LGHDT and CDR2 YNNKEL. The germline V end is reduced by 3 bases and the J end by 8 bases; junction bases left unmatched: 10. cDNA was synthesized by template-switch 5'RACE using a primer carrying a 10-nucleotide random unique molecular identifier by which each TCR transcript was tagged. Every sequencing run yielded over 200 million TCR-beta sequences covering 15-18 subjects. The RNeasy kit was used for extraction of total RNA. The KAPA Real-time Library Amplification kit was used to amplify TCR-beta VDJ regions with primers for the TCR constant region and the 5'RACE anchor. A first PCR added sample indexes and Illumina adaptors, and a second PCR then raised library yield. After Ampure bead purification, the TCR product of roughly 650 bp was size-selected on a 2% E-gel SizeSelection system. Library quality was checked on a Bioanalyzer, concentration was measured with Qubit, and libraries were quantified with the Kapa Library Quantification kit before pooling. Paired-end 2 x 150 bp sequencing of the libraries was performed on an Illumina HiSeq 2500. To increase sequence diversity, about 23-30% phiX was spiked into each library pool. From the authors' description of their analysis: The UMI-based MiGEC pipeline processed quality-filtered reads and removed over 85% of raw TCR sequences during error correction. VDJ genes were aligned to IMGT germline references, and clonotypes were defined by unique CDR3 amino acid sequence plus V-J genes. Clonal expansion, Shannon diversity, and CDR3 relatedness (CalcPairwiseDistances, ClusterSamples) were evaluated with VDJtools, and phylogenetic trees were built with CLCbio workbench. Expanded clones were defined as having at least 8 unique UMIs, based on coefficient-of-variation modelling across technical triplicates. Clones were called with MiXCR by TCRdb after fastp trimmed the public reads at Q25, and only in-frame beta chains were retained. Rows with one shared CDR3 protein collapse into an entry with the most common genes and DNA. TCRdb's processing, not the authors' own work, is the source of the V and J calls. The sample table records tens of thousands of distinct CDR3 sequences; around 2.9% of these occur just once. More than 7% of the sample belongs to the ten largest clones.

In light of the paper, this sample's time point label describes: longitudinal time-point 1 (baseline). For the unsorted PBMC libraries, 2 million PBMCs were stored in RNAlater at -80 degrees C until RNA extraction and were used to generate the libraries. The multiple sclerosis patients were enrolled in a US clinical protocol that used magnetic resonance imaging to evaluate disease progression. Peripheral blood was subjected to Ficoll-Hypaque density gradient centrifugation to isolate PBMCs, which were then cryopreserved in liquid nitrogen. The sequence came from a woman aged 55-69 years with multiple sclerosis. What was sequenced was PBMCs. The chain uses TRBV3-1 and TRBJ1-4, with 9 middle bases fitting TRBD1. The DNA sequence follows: TGTGCCAGCAGCCAGACTACAGGGGGCGCCGGGGAAAAACTGTTTTTT. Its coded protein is CASSQTTGGAGEKLFF.